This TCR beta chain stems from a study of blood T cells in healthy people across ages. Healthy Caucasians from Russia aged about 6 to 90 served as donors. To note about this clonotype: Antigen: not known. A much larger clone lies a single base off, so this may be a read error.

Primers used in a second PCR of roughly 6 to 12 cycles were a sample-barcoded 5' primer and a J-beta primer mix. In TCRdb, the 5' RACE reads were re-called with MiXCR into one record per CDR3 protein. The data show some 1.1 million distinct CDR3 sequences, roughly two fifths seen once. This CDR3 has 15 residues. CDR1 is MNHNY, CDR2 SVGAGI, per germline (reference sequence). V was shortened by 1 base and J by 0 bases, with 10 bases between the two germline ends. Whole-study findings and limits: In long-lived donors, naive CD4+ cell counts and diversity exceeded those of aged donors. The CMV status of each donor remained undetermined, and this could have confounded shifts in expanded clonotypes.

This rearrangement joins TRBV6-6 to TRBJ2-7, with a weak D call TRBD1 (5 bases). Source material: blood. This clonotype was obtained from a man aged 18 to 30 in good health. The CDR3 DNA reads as TGTGCCAGCAGTTACTACCCAGACAGCTCCTACGAGCAGTACTTC. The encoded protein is CASSYYPDSSYEQYF.